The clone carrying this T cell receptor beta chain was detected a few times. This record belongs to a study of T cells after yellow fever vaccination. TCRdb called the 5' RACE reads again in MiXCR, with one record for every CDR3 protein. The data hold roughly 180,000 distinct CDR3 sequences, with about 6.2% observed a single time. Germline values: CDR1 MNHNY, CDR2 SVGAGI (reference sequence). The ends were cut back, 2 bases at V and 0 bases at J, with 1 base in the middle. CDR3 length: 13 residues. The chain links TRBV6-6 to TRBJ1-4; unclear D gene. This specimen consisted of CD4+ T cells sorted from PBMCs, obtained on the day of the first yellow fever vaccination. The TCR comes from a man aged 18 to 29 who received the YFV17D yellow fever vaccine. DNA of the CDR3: TGTGCCAGCAGTTACGCAACTAATGAAAAACTGTTTTTT. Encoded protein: CASSYATNEKLFF.